This TCR beta chain was observed in a study of cytomegalovirus exposure and HLA in healthy donors. Study-wide points: According to the study, about 180 TCR beta chains were cytomegalovirus-associated.

The CDR3 consists of 14 residues. Trimming removed 2 bases from V and 2 bases from J, with 8 bases in between. Germline V gives CDR1 MNHEY, CDR2 SVGAGI. Note on this clone: Its cognate antigen is unknown.

Sequenced by immunoSEQ multiplex PCR; TCRdb stores in-frame clones only, minus some. The sample carries roughly 330,000 clones, about nine tenths recorded once. This receptor was taken from a woman aged 25-40 years in good health and CMV-seropositive. J is TRBJ2-3 and V is TRBV6-5, with D hard to call. The sequenced sample consisted of PBMCs. The CDR3 region is CASSYTRNTDTQYF. Here the CDR3 DNA reads TGTGCCAGCAGTTACACCCGGAACACAGATACGCAGTATTTT.